The rows below give T cell receptor beta chains drawn from one sample of a study of T cells in localized non-small cell lung cancer. Some clones are missing from TCRdb's copy, which holds only in-frame ones; the method was immunoSEQ multiplex PCR. The sample consists of 12,000 or so clones, more than 75% of them appearing once. Source: peripheral blood, taken before any cancer treatment. The receptors were gathered from a male donor aged 60 or over with stage I lung adenocarcinoma. Both conserved end residues are part of each CDR3. The D gene is left open where the match is weak. Size values are once, few and many counts, or a class for expanded clones, and some rows have none.

v_gene,j_gene,d_gene,abundance,len,CDR3nt,CDR3aa
TRBV7-9,TRBJ1-1,NA,NA,16,TGTGCCAGCAGCTTAGGCTGGGAGGCGGGTCACACTGAAGCTTTCTTT,CASSLGWEAGHTEAFF
TRBV7-9,TRBJ2-3,TRBD1,NA,16,TGTGCCAGCAGCTCAACTACGACAGGGGGCGCAGATACGCAGTATTTT,CASSSTTTGGADTQYF
TRBV5-4,TRBJ2-6,NA,NA,18,TGTGCCAGCAGCCCCCTCCCAGCGTCCTTGGAAGGGGCCAACGTCCTGACTTTC,CASSPLPASLEGANVLTF
TRBV2,TRBJ2-1,NA,NA,15,TGTGCCAGTCCACCCTGGACAGAGGTGGGCAATGAGCAGTTCTTC,CASPPWTEVGNEQFF
TRBV9,TRBJ1-1,NA,NA,13,TGTGCCAGCAGCGTGGCAGGGAGCACTGAAGCTTTCTTT,CASSVAGSTEAFF
TRBV5-8,TRBJ1-4,NA,NA,16,TGTGCCAGCAGCTTTGGGGGAGGTGGAACTAATGAAAAACTGTTTTTT,CASSFGGGGTNEKLFF
TRBV10-2,TRBJ2-3,NA,NA,16,TGCGCCAGCAGTGTGTCGGGGGCCGTAATCACAGATACGCAGTATTTT,CASSVSGAVITDTQYF
TRBV6-5,TRBJ2-4,TRBD2,NA,16,TGTGCCAGCAGTTACTCGGGGCGGGGGGGCGGTAACATTCAGTACTTC,CASSYSGRGGGNIQYF
TRBV5-1,TRBJ1-3,NA,NA,13,TGCGCCAGCAAAGACAGCTCTGGAAACACCATATATTTT,CASKDSSGNTIYF
TRBV5-1,TRBJ2-3,NA,NA,14,TGCGCCAGCAGCTCCGCCGGCCCGGTTGATACGCAGTATTTT,CASSSAGPVDTQYF
TRBV7-3,TRBJ1-2,NA,NA,16,TGTGCCAGCAGCTTAACGGTGGACGGCGCTAACTATGGCTACACCTTC,CASSLTVDGANYGYTF
TRBV5-1,TRBJ2-1,NA,NA,17,TGCGCCAGCAGCCCCTTGATGGGGGGATACTCCTACAATGAGCAGTTCTTC,CASSPLMGGYSYNEQFF
TRBV6-8,TRBJ1-4,NA,few,15,TGTGCCAGCACTTTGGGAGAGGGATCGGGTGAAAAACTGTTTTTT,CASTLGEGSGEKLFF
TRBV7-9,TRBJ1-6,NA,NA,13,TGTGCCAGCAGCTTAGAGTCGGAGGAGACCCTCCACTTT,CASSLESEETLHF
TRBV4-1,TRBJ1-4,NA,NA,14,TGCGCCAGCAGCCTGGGACATTCTAATGAAAAACTGTTTTTT,CASSLGHSNEKLFF
TRBV9,TRBJ1-1,NA,NA,14,TGTGCCAGCAGCGTCGGGACGGTGAACAAGGAAGCTTTCTTT,CASSVGTVNKEAFF
TRBV7-9,TRBJ1-2,TRBD1,few,17,TGTGCCAGCTCCCAAGGGGAGGGGGCCGATACTAACTATGGCTACACCTTC,CASSQGEGADTNYGYTF
TRBV6-1,TRBJ2-2,TRBD2,NA,15,TGTGCCACCACTAGCGGGGGAGCGAGCACCGGGGAGCTGTTTTTT,CATTSGGASTGELFF
TRBV13,TRBJ2-3,NA,NA,15,TGTGCCAGCAGAGCAACACTGACTAGCACAGATACGCAGTATTTT,CASRATLTSTDTQYF
TRBV14,TRBJ2-7,TRBD2,NA,14,TGTGCCAGCAGGCTAAGCGGGGGGTCCGCCGAGCAGTACTTC,CASRLSGGSAEQYF
TRBV10-3,TRBJ2-3,NA,NA,13,TGTGCCATCCGACTGGAAAGCACAGATACGCAGTATTTT,CAIRLESTDTQYF